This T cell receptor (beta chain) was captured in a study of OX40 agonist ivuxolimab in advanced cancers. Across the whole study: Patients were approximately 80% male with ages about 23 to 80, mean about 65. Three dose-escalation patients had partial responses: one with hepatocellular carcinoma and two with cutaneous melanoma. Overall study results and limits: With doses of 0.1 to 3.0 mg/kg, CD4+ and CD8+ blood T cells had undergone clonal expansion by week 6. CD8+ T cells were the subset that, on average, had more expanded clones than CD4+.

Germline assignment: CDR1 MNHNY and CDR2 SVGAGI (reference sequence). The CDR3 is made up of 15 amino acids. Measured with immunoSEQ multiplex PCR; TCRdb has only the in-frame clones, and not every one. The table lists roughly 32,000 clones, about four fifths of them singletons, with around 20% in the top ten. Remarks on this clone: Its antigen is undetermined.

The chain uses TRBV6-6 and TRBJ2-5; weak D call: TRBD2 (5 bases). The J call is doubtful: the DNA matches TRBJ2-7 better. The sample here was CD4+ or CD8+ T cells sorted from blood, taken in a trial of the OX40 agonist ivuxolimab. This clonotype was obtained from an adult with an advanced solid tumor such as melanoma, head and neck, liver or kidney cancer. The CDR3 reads CASSYEGSSGDEQYF. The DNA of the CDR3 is TGTGCCAGCAGTTACGAAGGGTCCTCCGGGGACGAGCAGTACTTC.